These 20 T cell receptor beta chains came from one sample sequenced in a study of T cell responses to AZD1222 COVID-19 vaccine. Generated by immunoSEQ multiplex PCR, the TCRdb table keeps only in-frame clones and is missing some. The repertoire includes about 93,000 clones, approximately 86% of them detected once, and about 7.7% sits in the top ten. Sequenced here: peripheral blood, sampled on day 0 of AZD1222 vaccination. These TCRs come from an adult in good health.

A few counts support this clone. This chain connects TRBV4-1 to TRBJ1-5; D unresolved. Trimming took 7 bases from V and 2 from J, leaving 15 bases between them. CDR1 is MGHRA, CDR2 YSYEKL, per germline. The CDR3 spans 15 residues. CDR3 residues: CASTDYVGGNQPQHF. The DNA of the CDR3 is TGCGCCAGCACCGACTACGTCGGCGGCAATCAGCCCCAGCATTTT.

The chain is built from TRBV3-1 (or the pseudogene TRBV3-2) and TRBJ1-5, with 8 bases that match TRBD1. Germline CDR1 is LGHDT and CDR2 is YNNKEL (reference sequence). This CDR3 has 15 residues. Unmatched junction bases numbered 4, after V lost 4 bases and J lost 2 bases. CDR3 amino acids: CASSPSDRGNQPQHF. The DNA for the CDR3 is TGTGCCAGCAGCCCTTCGGACAGGGGCAATCAGCCCCAGCATTTT.

The chain combines TRBV27 with TRBJ2-4, with D possibly called TRBD1 or TRBD2 (6 bases each). Trimming removed 6 bases at V and 5 bases at J, with 17 bases between. The CDR3 covers 15 residues. Germline V gene data show CDR1 as MNHEY and CDR2 as SMNVEV (reference sequence). The CDR3 region is CASRPWGAGQNIQYF. The DNA for the CDR3 is TGTGCCAGCAGGCCCTGGGGGGCCGGTCAAAACATTCAGTACTTC.

The chain couples TRBV20-1 to TRBJ1-1; D not resolved. Germline V lookup: CDR1 DFQATT, CDR2 SNEGSKA (reference sequence). V lost 3 bases to trimming and J lost 11 bases, with 13 bases between them. The CDR3 contains 11 residues. This chain's CDR3 is CSARDKIEAFF. The CDR3 DNA is TGCAGTGCTAGGGATAAAATTGAGGCTTTCTTT.

This rearrangement joins TRBV19 to TRBJ1-3, with unresolved D. V lost 6 bases and J lost 2, with 14 bases in between. Germline CDR1 and CDR2: LNHDA and SQIVND (reference sequence). The CDR3 is made up of 15 amino acids. The CDR3 spells CASSPWQVTGNTIYF. The CDR3, as DNA: TGTGCCAGTAGCCCTTGGCAGGTGACTGGAAACACCATATATTTT.

The chain is built from TRBV5-4 and TRBJ1-1; 10 bases line up with TRBD1. V was clipped by 4 bases and J by 3 bases; unmatched bases: 9. Germline values: CDR1 SGHNT, CDR2 YYREEE (reference sequence). This CDR3 has 16 amino acids. The CDR3 is CASSVPGQGRDTEAFF. CDR3 DNA sequence: TGTGCCAGCAGCGTGCCGGGACAGGGGAGGGACACTGAAGCTTTCTTT.

The gene calls are TRBV7-9 and TRBJ1-4; the D gene is possibly TRBD1 (6 bases). The germline CDR1 and CDR2 sequences are SEHNR and FQNEAQ (reference sequence). The CDR3 spans 15 residues. The V end lost 5 bases, the J end lost 7 bases, and 17 bases lay between the germline ends. The CDR3 here is CASSPQGGRSEKLFF. CDR3 nucleotide sequence: TGTGCCAGCAGCCCTCAAGGGGGGAGAAGTGAAAAACTGTTTTTT.

This rearrangement joins TRBV6-1 to TRBJ2-1; the D is unclear. The CDR3 is 15 residues long. The germline V gene encodes CDR1 MNHNS and CDR2 SASEGT. V was trimmed by 2 bases and J by 8 bases, leaving 16 bases between them. CDR3 in amino acids: CASSEQSSLGHEQFF. For the CDR3, the DNA is TGTGCCAGCAGTGAACAGAGTTCCCTCGGCCATGAGCAGTTCTTC.

V and J are TRBV6-2 or TRBV6-3 and TRBJ2-7, with TRBD1 matching over 12 bases. The J segment lost 6 bases and the V segment lost 2 bases, leaving 5 bases of the junction unmatched. CDR1 is MNHEY and CDR2 is SVGEGT in the germline V gene. This CDR3 is 15 amino acids long. CDR3 amino acids: CASSYPGTGGSEQYF. The CDR3 region has the DNA TGTGCCAGCAGTTACCCAGGGACAGGGGGCTCCGAGCAGTACTTC.

This chain joins TRBV7-3 and TRBJ2-2; 13 bases fit TRBD2. V lost 2 bases, J lost 7 bases, and 4 bases stayed unmatched. CDR3 length equals 16 residues. CDR1 and CDR2 (germline): SGHTA, FQGTGA. The CDR3 DNA reads as TGTGCCAGCAGCTTACGCGGACTAGCGGGAGACGGGGAGCTGTTTTTT. The encoded protein is CASSLRGLAGDGELFF. The full variable domain, rest sourced from reference TRBV7-3 and TRBJ2-2, is GAGVSQTPSNKVTEKGKYVELRCDPISGHTALYWYRQSLGQGPEFLIYFQGTGAADDSGLPNDRFFAVRPEGSVSTLKIQRTERGDSAVYLCASSLRGLAGDGELFFGEGSRLTVL.

The DNA for the CDR3 is TGCAGCGCTGTCGACAGGACGAACACCGGGGAGCTGTTTTTT. Encoded protein: CSAVDRTNTGELFF. V and J are TRBV29-1 and TRBJ2-2, with D possibly TRBD1 on 6 matching bases. Trimming removed 7 bases from V and 0 bases from J, with 12 bases in between. The CDR3 consists of 14 residues. Germline CDR1 SQVTM, CDR2 ANQGSEA.

The V and J genes are TRBV10-2 and TRBJ2-7, with TRBD2 identical over 11 bases. Germline V gene lookup returns CDR1 WSHSY and CDR2 SAAADI. This CDR3 is built from 14 residues. The ends lost 5 bases at V and 3 bases at J; junction bases unmatched: 3. CDR3 sequence reads: CASSFGTSGYEQYF. The CDR3 region has the DNA TGCGCCAGCAGTTTCGGGACTAGCGGCTACGAGCAGTACTTC.

This clone appeared once. The chain employs TRBV5-5 and TRBJ1-2, with no clear D. Germline V gene lookup returns CDR1 SGHKS and CDR2 YYEKEE (reference sequence). V was pared by 0 bases and J by 4 bases, with 10 bases between. This CDR3 is 14 amino acids long. CDR3 protein: CASSLAGTTYGYTF. The DNA of the CDR3 is TGTGCCAGCAGCTTGGCCGGCACCACCTATGGCTACACCTTC.

CDR3 in DNA: TGTGCCAGCAGTCCCCGGTGGGGATCCTATGGCTACACCTTC. Its protein product is CASSPRWGSYGYTF. The rearrangement joins TRBV27 to TRBJ1-2, with no clear D. The CDR3 extends over 14 amino acids. The germline CDR1 and CDR2 sequences are MNHEY and SMNVEV (reference sequence). V lost 5 bases to trimming and J lost 4 bases, with 14 bases between them.

The V call is TRBV28, the J call TRBJ2-7, with D possibly matching TRBD2 (6 bases). V was clipped by 1 base and J by 3 bases, with 10 bases between them. This CDR3 region has 14 residues. The germline V gene has CDR1 MDHEN and CDR2 SYDVKM. The CDR3 here is CASSLFRGNYEQYF. The CDR3 DNA reads as TGTGCCAGCAGTTTATTTCGGGGGAACTACGAGCAGTACTTC.

This rearrangement joins TRBV19 to TRBJ2-5; tentative D call: TRBD1 (6 bases). CDR1 is LNHDA, CDR2 SQIVND, per germline (reference sequence). This CDR3 spans 16 amino acids. V lost 2 bases to trimming and J lost 3 bases, with 16 bases between them. The CDR3 loop is CASSISTSGTKETQYF. In nucleotides, the CDR3 is TGTGCCAGTAGTATATCGACCTCCGGGACAAAAGAGACCCAGTACTTC.

This chain connects TRBV5-1 to TRBJ2-5; either TRBD1 or TRBD2 may supply D (5 bases each). The CDR3 has 17 residues. The germline V and J ends were trimmed by 6 bases and 2 bases, with 23 bases remaining between them. CDR1 is SGHRS and CDR2 is YFSETQ in the germline V gene. In DNA, the CDR3 is TGCGCCAGCAACACAGGACTGGCAACCGACCTTCAAGAGACCCAGTACTTC. This codes for CASNTGLATDLQETQYF.

The V call is TRBV19, the J call TRBJ1-1; no firm D call. In germline, CDR1 is LNHDA, CDR2 SQIVND (reference sequence). The CDR3 has 13 amino acids. V lost 4 bases and J lost 1, with 7 bases in between. CDR3 DNA: TGTGCCAGTAGTACCCGGGGGAACACTGAAGCTTTCTTT. This translates into CASSTRGNTEAFF.

The rearrangement joins TRBV18 to TRBJ1-3; weak D call: TRBD1 (5 bases). The CDR3 loop spans 15 amino acids. V was trimmed by 1 base and J by 0 bases, leaving 7 bases between them. Germline lookup yields CDR1 KGHSH and CDR2 LQKENI. The CDR3, as DNA: TGTGCCAGCTCACCACAAGACAGCTCTGGAAACACCATATATTTT. Translation: CASSPQDSSGNTIYF.

The rearrangement joins TRBV3-1 (or the pseudogene TRBV3-2) to TRBJ2-2, with 13 bases matching TRBD2. V shed 5 bases, J shed 3 bases, and the junction held 3 bases outside the gene matches. This CDR3 comprises 16 residues. Germline loops: CDR1 LGHDT, CDR2 YNNKEL (reference sequence). CDR3 sequence (DNA): TGTGCCAGCAGCTTGGGACTAGCGGGATACACCGGGGAGCTGTTTTTT. This translates into CASSLGLAGYTGELFF.